This TCR beta chain appears in the sequencing data of a study of blood T cell repertoires in COVID-19. At the level of the study: The samples span acute and convalescent COVID-19 from the United States, Italy and Spain. T cells, B-cell-depleted T cells, or PBMCs supplied cDNA or gDNA.

Original data processing: It was from reference gene primer amplification that nucleated cell counts were estimated. Sequencing used immunoSEQ multiplex PCR; TCRdb keeps in-frame clones, though not all of them. The V and J calls and clone size come from that table; D and trimming were worked out from the DNA. The sample contains about 130,000 clones, roughly 83% of which appear only once. V dropped 7 bases and J dropped 1; count of bases not matched to a gene: 8. This CDR3 contains 16 residues. CDR1 is LNHDA and CDR2 is SQIVND in the germline V gene (reference sequence). This clone was observed a single time.

The sequence was collected from a woman of 80 years or more with acute or convalescent COVID-19. The sequenced sample consisted of peripheral blood. The chain uses TRBV19 and TRBJ1-1, with 11 bases that match TRBD1. This CDR3 is CASTLGQGVPNTEAFF. CDR3 bases: TGTGCCAGTACCCTGGGACAGGGGGTTCCGAACACTGAAGCTTTCTTT.